Listed here are 26 T cell receptor beta chains from one sample, sequenced in a study of cytomegalovirus exposure and HLA in healthy donors. PCR primers comprised 60 Vbeta and 13 Jbeta primers. Profiled with immunoSEQ multiplex PCR; TCRdb holds only in-frame clones, not every one. The table shows 30,000 to 40,000 clones, with roughly 78% occurring only once. The sample consisted of PBMCs. Receptors originate from a male donor in good health and CMV-seronegative.

The chain links TRBV14 to TRBJ2-7, with 7 bases matching TRBD1. The V segment lost 4 bases and the J segment 3 bases; nucleotides outside the gene matches: 12. The V gene's germline CDR1 is SGHDN and CDR2 FVKESK. CDR3 length: 16 residues. CDR3 nucleotides: TGTGCCAGCAGCCTACCCGGGACAGCCGGCTTCTACGAGCAGTACTTC. Its protein is CASSLPGTAGFYEQYF.

This sequence joins TRBV5-1 and TRBJ1-5, with 10 bases fitting TRBD1. The junction had 6 bases not matched to a gene; V was cut back by 0 bases and J by 0 bases. Germline values: CDR1 SGHRS, CDR2 YFSETQ. The length of the CDR3 is 18 residues. The CDR3 bases are TGCGCCAGCAGCTTGGGTGGACAGGGGGGTTATAGCAATCAGCCCCAGCATTTT. Translated, it gives CASSLGGQGGYSNQPQHF.

The chain couples TRBV27 to TRBJ1-4; perhaps TRBD1 as D (5 bases). The V end was cut by 6 bases, the J end by 3 bases, with 17 bases between. The CDR3 spans 16 residues. Germline V gene lookup returns CDR1 MNHEY and CDR2 SMNVEV (reference sequence). Here the CDR3 reads CASSSTPGMANEKLFF. CDR3 sequence (DNA): TGTGCCAGCAGCTCTACTCCAGGGATGGCTAATGAAAAACTGTTTTTT.

This sequence joins TRBV19 and TRBJ1-1; no clear D. The V gene's germline CDR1 is LNHDA and CDR2 SQIVND (reference sequence). Trimming left V 3 bases short and J 0 bases short, with 8 bases between. The CDR3 extends over 14 amino acids. CDR3 sequence (DNA): TGTGCCAGTAGTATTGGTCAGTTGAACACTGAAGCTTTCTTT. This codes for CASSIGQLNTEAFF.

The rearrangement links TRBV6-4 to TRBJ2-3; 10 nucleotides line up with TRBD1. The CDR3 loop spans 15 amino acids. The germline CDR1 and CDR2 sequences are MRHNA and SNTAGT. V lost 2 bases, J lost 1 base, and 0 bases stayed unmatched. The CDR3 DNA reads as TGTGCCAGCAGTGACGGGACAGGGGGCACAGATACGCAGTATTTT. Translation gives CASSDGTGGTDTQYF.

The V and J genes are TRBV9 and TRBJ1-2; the D gene is possibly TRBD1 (6 bases). Germline V gives CDR1 SGDLS, CDR2 YYNGEE. The CDR3 sequence is 14 residues long. Trimming stripped 4 bases from V and 4 bases from J, with 14 bases between. The CDR3 nucleotides are TGTGCCAGCAGCTCCCCGACAGGAATCTATGGCTACACCTTC. The encoded protein is CASSSPTGIYGYTF.

The chain uses TRBV18 and TRBJ2-2; D might be TRBD2 (6 bases). Germline CDR1 and CDR2: KGHSH and LQKENI. The length of the CDR3 is 15 residues. Trimming cost V 4 bases and J 3 bases, with 12 bases left between them. CDR3 in amino acids: CASSRRDSYTGELFF. The CDR3 DNA is TGTGCCAGCTCACGCCGGGACTCGTACACCGGGGAGCTGTTTTTT.

As concerns this clone: The same CDR3 also results from other DNA sequences found in this sample. The chain employs TRBV7-6 and TRBJ1-4; 9 bases map to TRBD1. The V gene's germline CDR1 is SGHVS and CDR2 FNYEAQ. This CDR3 contains 14 residues. Germline trimming cut 5 bases from V and 10 bases from J; bases unmatched to any gene: 8. CDR3 amino acids: CASSGGDRDLKLFF. CDR3 nucleotide sequence: TGTGCCAGCAGCGGGGGGGACAGGGACTTAAAACTGTTTTTT.

The gene calls are TRBV6-4 and TRBJ1-1; TRBD1 agrees at 9 bases. Unmatched junction bases numbered 4, after V lost 5 bases and J lost 3 bases. CDR1 MRHNA and CDR2 SNTAGT come from the germline V gene. The CDR3 totals 14 residues. The CDR3 protein is CASSHRDRDTEAFF. CDR3 DNA: TGTGCCAGCAGTCACCGGGACAGGGACACTGAAGCTTTCTTT.

This sequence joins TRBV7-2 and TRBJ1-6; 10 nucleotides match TRBD1. V lost 5 bases, J lost 2 bases, and 3 bases stayed unmatched. Germline V gene data show CDR1 as SGHTA and CDR2 as FQGNSA. The CDR3 extends over 16 amino acids. The CDR3 spells CASSPGTGAYNSPLHF. The CDR3 DNA reads TGTGCCAGCAGCCCTGGGACAGGGGCCTATAATTCACCCCTCCACTTT.

The chain joins TRBV28 to TRBJ2-7; 9 nucleotides align to TRBD1. The CDR3 sequence is 15 residues long. The J segment lost 2 bases and the V segment lost 5 bases, leaving 7 bases of the junction unmatched. Germline values: CDR1 MDHEN, CDR2 SYDVKM. The CDR3 DNA reads TGTGCCAGCAGTCCTTCACACAGGGGGCCCTACGAGCAGTACTTC. Protein: CASSPSHRGPYEQYF.

The V call is TRBV9, the J call TRBJ1-2; possible D gene TRBD1, 5 bases. Trimming shortened V by 1 base and J by 7 bases, and 11 bases separated the two germline ends. The CDR3 spans 13 residues. From germline, CDR1 is SGDLS and CDR2 YYNGEE. CDR3 in DNA: TGTGCCAGCAGCGTACAGGGAATAGGTGGCTACACCTTC. Its translation: CASSVQGIGGYTF.

This clone was counted only a few times. The V gene is TRBV7-9, the J gene TRBJ1-1, with 8 positions matching TRBD1. The CDR3 totals 14 residues. Trimming at V came to 5 bases and at J to 4 bases, leaving 6 bases not matched to a gene. CDR1 is SEHNR and CDR2 is FQNEAQ in the germline V gene (reference sequence). The DNA for the CDR3 is TGTGCCAGCAGCCCGGGACAGGTTTCCACTGAAGCTTTCTTT. Amino acid sequence: CASSPGQVSTEAFF.

This chain links TRBV30 with TRBJ2-7; 7 positions match TRBD1. The CDR3 is 12 residues long. The J segment lost 1 base and the V segment lost 5 bases, leaving 2 bases of the junction unmatched. The V gene's germline CDR1 is GTSNPN and CDR2 SVGIG (reference sequence). DNA of the CDR3: TGTGCCTGGGGACAGGATTCCTACGAGCAGTACTTC. Its protein product is CAWGQDSYEQYF.

This chain uses TRBV11-2 with TRBJ2-2; perhaps TRBD2 as D (6 bases). The CDR3 is 15 amino acids. Germline CDR1 and CDR2: SGHAT and FQNNGV. Trimming stripped 2 bases from V and 3 bases from J, with 10 bases between. CDR3: CASSLTGGYTGELFF. The CDR3 DNA sequence: TGTGCCAGCAGCTTAACCGGGGGATACACCGGGGAGCTGTTTTTT.

The chain joins TRBV30 to TRBJ1-6, with TRBD1 identical over 7 bases. Germline V gene data show CDR1 as GTSNPN and CDR2 as SVGIG (reference sequence). The ends lost 3 bases at V and 5 bases at J; junction bases unmatched: 4. This CDR3 has 14 amino acids. The CDR3 protein is CAWRADRDNSPLHF. The CDR3 coding sequence is TGTGCCTGGAGGGCCGACAGGGATAATTCACCCCTCCACTTT.

The chain employs TRBV7-9 and TRBJ1-4; D not resolved. Trimming pared 4 bases from V and 8 bases from J, leaving 17 bases between. The CDR3 has 15 residues. Looked up from germline, CDR1 is SEHNR and CDR2 is FQNEAQ (reference sequence). The CDR3: CASSSNGLTEEKLFF. The CDR3 DNA sequence: TGTGCCAGCAGCTCCAATGGACTAACGGAAGAAAAACTGTTTTTT.

The V and J genes are TRBV6-5 and TRBJ2-7; weak D call: TRBD2 (5 bases). Trimming removed 8 bases at V and 0 bases at J, with 14 bases between. Germline V CDR1 and CDR2: MNHEY, SVGAGI. The CDR3 runs to 14 residues. CDR3 coding DNA: TGTGCCAGCCAATGGGAGTGGGGCTCCTACGAGCAGTACTTC. Its protein is CASQWEWGSYEQYF.

This chain uses TRBV7-8 with TRBJ1-5; D unclear. Germline assignment: CDR1 SGHVS and CDR2 FQNEAQ. V lost 0 bases and J 1 base, leaving 10 bases between the germline ends. This CDR3 comprises 16 residues. The CDR3 is CASSLALFRSNQPQHF. The CDR3, as DNA: TGTGCCAGCAGCTTAGCGCTTTTCAGAAGCAATCAGCCCCAGCATTTT.

This clone was found a few times. Germline and junction disagree at one end, which may indicate a read error. The chain couples TRBV6-1 to TRBJ1-1; 8 bases align to TRBD1. The CDR3 totals 12 residues. In germline, CDR1 is MNHNS, CDR2 SASEGT. CDR3 in amino acids: CATHPGQVPSVF. CDR3 DNA sequence: TGTGCCACACATCCGGGACAGGTTCCCAGTGTGTTT.

This rearrangement joins TRBV2 to TRBJ2-4; 7 bases agree with TRBD1. Germline V gene lookup returns CDR1 SNHLY and CDR2 FYNNEI. Losses at the gene ends were 2 bases for V and 6 bases for J; bases not matched to a gene: 7. The CDR3 extends over 15 amino acids. Here the CDR3 reads CASSELLTGRNIQYF. CDR3 nucleotide sequence: TGTGCCAGCAGTGAACTCCTGACAGGGCGAAACATTCAGTACTTC.

This sequence joins TRBV4-2 and TRBJ1-4; D gene unclear. The germline gives CDR1 LGHNA, CDR2 YNFKEQ. The CDR3 spans 15 residues. Trimming stripped 2 bases from V and 2 bases from J, with 9 bases between. The CDR3, as DNA: TGTGCCAGCAGCCAACAGAGGGCCACTAATGAAAAACTGTTTTTT. Encoded protein: CASSQQRATNEKLFF.

This rearrangement joins TRBV14 to TRBJ2-5, with unresolved D. The CDR3 covers 16 residues. Germline V lookup: CDR1 SGHDN, CDR2 FVKESK. Trimming took 1 base from V and 0 from J, leaving 12 bases between them. The CDR3 is CASSQVLAVYQETQYF. CDR3 bases: TGTGCCAGCAGCCAAGTGCTCGCGGTATACCAAGAGACCCAGTACTTC.

The CDR3 protein is CASSEVGGTGELFF. CDR3 sequence (DNA): TGTGCCAGCAGTGAAGTTGGGGGGACCGGGGAGCTGTTTTTT. The V and J genes are TRBV6-1 and TRBJ2-2, with D possibly being TRBD2 (6 bases). The ends were cut back, 1 base at V and 5 bases at J, with 8 bases in the middle. Germline V lookup: CDR1 MNHNS, CDR2 SASEGT. The CDR3 covers 14 residues.

This sequence joins TRBV11-2 and TRBJ1-2; 7 bases line up with TRBD1. V trimming: 0 bases; J trimming: 4 bases; junction bases outside the gene matches: 5. Per germline, CDR1 SGHAT and CDR2 FQNNGV. This CDR3 comprises 15 residues. The CDR3 sequence is CASSLDFGTVYGYTF. The DNA for the CDR3 is TGTGCCAGCAGCTTAGACTTTGGGACAGTCTATGGCTACACCTTC.

V is TRBV7-6 and J is TRBJ2-1; D might be TRBD2 (5 bases). The length of the CDR3 is 17 residues. The germline CDR1 and CDR2 sequences are SGHVS and FNYEAQ. Trimming pared 2 bases from V and 0 bases from J, leaving 14 bases between. The CDR3: CASSLLAGINSYNEQFF. CDR3 in DNA: TGTGCCAGCAGCTTATTAGCCGGGATAAACTCCTACAATGAGCAGTTCTTC.